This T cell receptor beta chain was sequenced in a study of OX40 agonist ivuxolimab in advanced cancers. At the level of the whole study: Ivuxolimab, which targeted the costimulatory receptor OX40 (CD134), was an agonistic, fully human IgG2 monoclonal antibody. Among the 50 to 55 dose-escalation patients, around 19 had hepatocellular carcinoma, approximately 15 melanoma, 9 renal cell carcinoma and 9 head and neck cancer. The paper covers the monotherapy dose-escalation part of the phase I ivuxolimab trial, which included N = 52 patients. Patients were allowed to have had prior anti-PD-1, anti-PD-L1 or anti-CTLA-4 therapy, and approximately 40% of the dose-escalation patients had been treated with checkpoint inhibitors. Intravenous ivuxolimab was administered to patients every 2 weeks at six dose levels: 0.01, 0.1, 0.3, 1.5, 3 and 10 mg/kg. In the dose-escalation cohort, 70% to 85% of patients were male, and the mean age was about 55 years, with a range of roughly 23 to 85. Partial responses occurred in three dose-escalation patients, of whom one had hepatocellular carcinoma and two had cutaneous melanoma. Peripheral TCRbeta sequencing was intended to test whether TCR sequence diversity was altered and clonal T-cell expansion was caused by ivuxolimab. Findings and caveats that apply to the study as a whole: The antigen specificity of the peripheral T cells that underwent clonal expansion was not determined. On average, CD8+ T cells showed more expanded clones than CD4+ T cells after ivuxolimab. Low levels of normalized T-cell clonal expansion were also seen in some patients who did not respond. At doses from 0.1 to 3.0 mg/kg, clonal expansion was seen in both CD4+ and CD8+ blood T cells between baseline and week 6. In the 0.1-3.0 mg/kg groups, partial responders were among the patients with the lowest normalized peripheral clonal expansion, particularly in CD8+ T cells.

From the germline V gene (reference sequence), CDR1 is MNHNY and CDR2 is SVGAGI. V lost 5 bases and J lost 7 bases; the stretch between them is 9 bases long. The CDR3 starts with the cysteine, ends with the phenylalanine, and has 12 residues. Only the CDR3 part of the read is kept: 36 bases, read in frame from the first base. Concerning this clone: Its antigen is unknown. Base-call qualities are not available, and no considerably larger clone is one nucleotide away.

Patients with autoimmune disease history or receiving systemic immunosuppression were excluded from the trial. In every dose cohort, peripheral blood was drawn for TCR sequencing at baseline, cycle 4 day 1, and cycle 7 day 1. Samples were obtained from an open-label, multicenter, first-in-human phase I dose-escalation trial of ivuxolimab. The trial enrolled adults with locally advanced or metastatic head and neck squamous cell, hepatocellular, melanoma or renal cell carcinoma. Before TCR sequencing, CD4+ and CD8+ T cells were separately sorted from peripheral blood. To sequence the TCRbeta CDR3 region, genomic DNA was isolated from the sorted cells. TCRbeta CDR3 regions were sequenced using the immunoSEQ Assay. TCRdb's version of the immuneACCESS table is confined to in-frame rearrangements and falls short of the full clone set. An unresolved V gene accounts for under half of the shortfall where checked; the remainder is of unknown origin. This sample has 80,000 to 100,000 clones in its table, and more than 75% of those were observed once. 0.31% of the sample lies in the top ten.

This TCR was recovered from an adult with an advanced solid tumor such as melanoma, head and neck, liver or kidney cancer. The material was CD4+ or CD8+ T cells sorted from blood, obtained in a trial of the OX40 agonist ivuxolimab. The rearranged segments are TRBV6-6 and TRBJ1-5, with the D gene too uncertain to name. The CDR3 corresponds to CASSDPAQPQHF. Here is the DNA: TGTGCCAGCAGTGACCCCGCGCAGCCCCAGCATTTT.